Listed here are 23 T cell receptor beta chains from one sample, sequenced in a study of shared clonotypes between healthy human individuals. Some clones are missing from TCRdb's copy, which holds only in-frame ones; the method was immunoSEQ multiplex PCR. The sample records 1.5 million to 2.5 million clones, about 95% being singletons. Cells designated naive CD8 were CD45RO-negative and were positively selected for CCR7, with terminally differentiated effector memory CD45RA+ cells excluded. Sequenced input: naive CD8+ T cells sorted from blood. These receptors all come from a man between 18 and 29 years old in good health.

The chain is built from TRBV7-9 and TRBJ2-7; TRBD1 might be the D (6 bases). The CDR3 totals 15 residues. V lost 1 base, J lost 1 base, and 11 bases lay in between. From germline, CDR1 is SEHNR and CDR2 FQNEAQ (reference sequence). This CDR3 is CASSLVQGFSYEQYF. Written as DNA, the CDR3 is TGTGCCAGCAGCTTAGTTCAGGGGTTTTCCTACGAGCAGTACTTC.

J is TRBJ1-2 and V is TRBV4-1, with D unresolved. CDR3 length: 15 amino acids. Germline V gene lookup returns CDR1 MGHRA and CDR2 YSYEKL. V lost 0 bases, J lost 0 bases, and 8 bases lay in between. Here the CDR3 reads CASSQDPGANYGYTF. CDR3 sequence (DNA): TGCGCCAGCAGCCAAGACCCAGGAGCTAACTATGGCTACACCTTC.

The chain links TRBV5-5 to TRBJ2-7, with 7 nucleotides matching TRBD1. V was clipped by 3 bases and J by 5 bases; unmatched bases: 8. CDR3 size: 14 residues. Per germline, CDR1 SGHKS and CDR2 YYEKEE (reference sequence). CDR3 nucleotide sequence: TGTGCCAGCAGCTCCCCTGACAGGGTCCACGAGCAGTACTTC. Translated, it gives CASSSPDRVHEQYF.

Comment on this clone: This sample also contains other DNA sequences that code for the same CDR3. The rearrangement uses TRBV27 and TRBJ2-5; TRBD1 might be the D (5 bases). Germline CDR1 is MNHEY and CDR2 is SMNVEV (reference sequence). The length of the CDR3 is 14 residues. Trimming shortened V by 0 bases and J by 5 bases, and 10 bases separated the two germline ends. The CDR3 sequence: CASSLSSGRETQYF. CDR3 DNA: TGTGCCAGCAGTTTATCGTCAGGGCGCGAGACCCAGTACTTC.

The sample holds one count of this clone. The chain couples TRBV4-3 to TRBJ2-1; 7 bases match TRBD1. The CDR3 covers 16 residues. J was trimmed by 8 bases and V by 0 bases; bases with no gene match: 10. From germline, CDR1 is LGHNA and CDR2 YSLEER. CDR3 residues: CASSQDTGVMSHEQFF. The CDR3 nucleotides read TGCGCCAGCAGCCAAGATACAGGGGTTATGAGCCATGAGCAGTTCTTC.

The chain is built from TRBV15 and TRBJ2-3; TRBD2 might be the D (6 bases). The V and J ends lost 11 bases and 6 bases respectively, with 9 bases between them. Germline lookup yields CDR1 LNHNV and CDR2 YYDKDF (reference sequence). The CDR3 is made up of 10 amino acids. The CDR3 here is CAAGSDTQYF. The CDR3 nucleotides read TGTGCCGCGGGATCGGATACGCAGTATTTT.

The chain links TRBV27 to TRBJ2-2, with a weak D call TRBD2 (5 bases). V was cut by 5 bases and J by 6 bases, with 19 bases left in between. Germline CDR1 reads MNHEY; CDR2 reads SMNVEV (reference sequence). This CDR3 region has 16 residues. This CDR3 is CASSPYMGVGAGELFF. The CDR3 nucleotides read TGTGCCAGCAGTCCCTATATGGGAGTAGGTGCCGGGGAGCTGTTTTTT.

The V call is TRBV30, the J call TRBJ1-2; D possibly corresponds to TRBD1 (5 bases). Per the germline V gene, CDR1 is GTSNPN and CDR2 is SVGIG (reference sequence). With 8 bases removed from V and 5 bases from J, the gap between germline ends came to 21 bases. There are 14 residues in the CDR3. CDR3 coding DNA: TGTGCCCTGGGACTTATTCCGGTAGTGTATGGCTACACCTTC. Its translation is CALGLIPVVYGYTF.

V gene TRBV29-1 combines with J gene TRBJ2-7; D may be TRBD2 (5 bases). The CDR3 sequence is 14 residues long. Germline V gene data show CDR1 as SQVTM and CDR2 as ANQGSEA. Trimming stripped 3 bases from V and 6 bases from J, with 18 bases between. This CDR3 reads CSVEDSGPDSEQYF. CDR3 in DNA: TGCAGCGTTGAGGACTCCGGGCCCGACTCCGAGCAGTACTTC.

This chain joins TRBV19 and TRBJ1-2; 9 nucleotides align to TRBD1. Germline V CDR1 and CDR2: LNHDA, SQIVND (reference sequence). J was trimmed by 6 bases and V by 5 bases; bases with no gene match: 22. This CDR3 has 19 amino acids. CDR3 in amino acids: CASSLHPRDRVSLDNGYTF. CDR3 bases: TGTGCCAGTAGTTTGCACCCACGGGACAGGGTTAGCCTGGACAATGGCTACACCTTC.

The rearrangement links TRBV15 to TRBJ2-7, with 7 bases that match TRBD2. The CDR3 is 14 residues long. V lost 2 bases to trimming and J lost 2 bases; unmatched junction nucleotides: 3. Germline CDR1 LNHNV, CDR2 YYDKDF (reference sequence). For the CDR3, the DNA is TGTGCCACCAGCAGACGGGAGGCAACCTACGAGCAGTACTTC. This codes for CATSRREATYEQYF.

The J gene is TRBJ2-7, the V gene TRBV2; D might be TRBD1 or TRBD2, each matching 6 bases. The CDR3 has 15 amino acids. V lost 1 base, J lost 0 bases, and 10 bases lay in between. Germline CDR1 reads SNHLY; CDR2 reads FYNNEI. CDR3 amino acids: CASSEGGDNSYEQYF. DNA of the CDR3: TGTGCCAGCAGTGAAGGGGGGGACAACTCCTACGAGCAGTACTTC.

This clone was picked up one time. V usage is TRBV27 and J usage is TRBJ2-3; possibly TRBD1 for D (5 bases). Germline V gene lookup returns CDR1 MNHEY and CDR2 SMNVEV (reference sequence). V lost 5 bases and J 3 bases, leaving 12 bases between the germline ends. This CDR3 is built from 14 residues. The CDR3 reads CASSTQTDTDTQYF. The CDR3 region has the DNA TGTGCCAGCAGTACCCAGACAGATACAGATACGCAGTATTTT.

The chain couples TRBV4-3 to TRBJ1-1, with no clear D. The CDR3 extends over 15 amino acids. Germline-derived CDR1 and CDR2 are LGHNA and YSLEER. V was cut by 0 bases and J by 5 bases, with 13 bases left in between. DNA for the CDR3: TGCGCCAGCAGCCAAGACACGGAAGTCAGGACTGAAGCTTTCTTT. Protein sequence: CASSQDTEVRTEAFF.

The chain employs TRBV9 and TRBJ2-7; D remains ambiguous. This CDR3 is built from 15 residues. CDR1 is SGDLS and CDR2 is YYNGEE in the germline V gene. Trimming removed 0 bases at V and 3 bases at J, with 13 bases between. The CDR3 nucleotides read TGTGCCAGCAGCGTAGGGCTAGACCCCGGCTACGAGCAGTACTTC. Translated: CASSVGLDPGYEQYF.

This chain connects TRBV29-1 to TRBJ2-5, with D unresolved. There are 12 residues in the CDR3. V was pared by 6 bases and J by 3 bases, with 11 bases between. Germline values: CDR1 SQVTM, CDR2 ANQGSEA. DNA of the CDR3: TGCAGCGTCAAGTCTGGAGAAGAGACCCAGTACTTC. This gives the protein CSVKSGEETQYF.

J is TRBJ1-1 and V is TRBV5-1, with D possibly matching TRBD1 (6 bases). Germline V gene lookup returns CDR1 SGHRS and CDR2 YFSETQ. Between the trimmed V and J ends, which lost 3 bases and 4 bases, there was a span of 16 bases. This CDR3 comprises 15 residues. Here the CDR3 reads CASSWATGRATEAFF. The CDR3 DNA follows: TGCGCCAGCAGCTGGGCTACAGGGAGGGCCACTGAAGCTTTCTTT.

V is TRBV7-9 and J is TRBJ1-4, with D possibly being TRBD1 (6 bases). Germline CDR1 is SEHNR and CDR2 is FQNEAQ (reference sequence). Trimming cost V 5 bases and J 5 bases, with 15 bases left between them. This CDR3 spans 15 amino acids. CDR3 nucleotide sequence: TGTGCCAGCAGCCAAAGTGGACAGCAGAATGAAAAACTGTTTTTT. It codes for CASSQSGQQNEKLFF.

V is TRBV5-6 and J is TRBJ2-1; 11 bases align to TRBD2. This CDR3 has 19 residues. Per the germline V gene, CDR1 is SGHDT and CDR2 is YYEEEE. J gave up 1 base and V 1 base, and 10 bases lay outside the gene matches. Here the CDR3 DNA reads TGTGCCAGCAGCTTGAGTGCTAGCGGGGGGCTCGAGTCCTACAATGAGCAGTTCTTC. Translation: CASSLSASGGLESYNEQFF.

This clone has a handful of counts. The V call is TRBV12-5, the J call TRBJ1-5; TRBD1 might be the D (5 bases). V was pared by 1 base and J by 2 bases, with 6 bases between. The CDR3 spans 14 residues. From germline, CDR1 is LGHNT and CDR2 FRNRAP. The CDR3 protein is CASGLAQGNQPQHF. The CDR3 region has the DNA TGTGCTAGTGGTTTGGCACAGGGCAATCAGCCCCAGCATTTT. The entire variable domain, with the rest obtained from reference TRBV12-5 and TRBJ1-5, is as follows: DARVTQTPRHKVTEMGQEVTMRCQPILGHNTVFWYRQTMMQGLELLAYFRNRAPLDDSGMPKDRFSAEMPDATLATLKIQPSEPRDSAVYFCASGLAQGNQPQHFGDGTRLSIL.

The chain uses TRBV4-3 and TRBJ2-7, with 8 nucleotides matching TRBD2. With V trimmed by 1 base and J by 2 bases, 7 bases remained unmatched. CDR3 length equals 16 residues. The germline V gene has CDR1 LGHNA and CDR2 YSLEER. CDR3 bases: TGCGCCAGCAGCCAAGGGGCTACTAGCGGTACCTACGAGCAGTACTTC. It codes for CASSQGATSGTYEQYF.

V is TRBV4-1 and J is TRBJ1-1, with 10 bases matching TRBD1. V gave up 1 base and J gave up 1 base; unmatched junction bases: 6. CDR3 size: 17 residues. Germline lookup yields CDR1 MGHRA and CDR2 YSYEKL. CDR3 nucleotide sequence: TGCGCCAGCAGCCAAGGGACAGGGGGAAGCTGGAACACTGAAGCTTTCTTT. It yields the protein CASSQGTGGSWNTEAFF.

The chain has TRBV2 and TRBJ2-7, with 8 bases lining up with TRBD1. With V trimmed by 6 bases and J by 3 bases, 4 bases remained unmatched. The CDR3 totals 13 residues. Germline CDR1 SNHLY, CDR2 FYNNEI. CDR3 bases: TGTGCCAGCAGGGCCGGACAGGGCTACGAGCAGTACTTC. As protein: CASRAGQGYEQYF.